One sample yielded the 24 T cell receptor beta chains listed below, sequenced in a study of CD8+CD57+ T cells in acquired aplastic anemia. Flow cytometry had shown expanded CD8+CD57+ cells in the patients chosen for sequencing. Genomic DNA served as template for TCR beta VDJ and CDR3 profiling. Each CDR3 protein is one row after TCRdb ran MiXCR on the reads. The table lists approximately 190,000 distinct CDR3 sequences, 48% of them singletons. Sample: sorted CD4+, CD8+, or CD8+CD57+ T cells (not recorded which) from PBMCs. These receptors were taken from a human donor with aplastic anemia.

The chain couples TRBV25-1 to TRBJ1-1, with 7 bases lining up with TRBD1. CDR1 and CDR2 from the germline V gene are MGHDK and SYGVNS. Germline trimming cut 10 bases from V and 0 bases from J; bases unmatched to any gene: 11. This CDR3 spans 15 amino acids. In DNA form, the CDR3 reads TGTGCCACACAAGCACCGGACAGGATGAACACTGAAGCTTTCTTT. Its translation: CATQAPDRMNTEAFF.

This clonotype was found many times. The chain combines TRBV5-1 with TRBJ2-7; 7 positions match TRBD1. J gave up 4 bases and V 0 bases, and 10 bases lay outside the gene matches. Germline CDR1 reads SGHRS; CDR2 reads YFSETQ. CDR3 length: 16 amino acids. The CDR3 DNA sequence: TGCGCCAGCAGCTTGGGATCGGGGACAGTGATATACGAGCAGTACTTC. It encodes CASSLGSGTVIYEQYF.

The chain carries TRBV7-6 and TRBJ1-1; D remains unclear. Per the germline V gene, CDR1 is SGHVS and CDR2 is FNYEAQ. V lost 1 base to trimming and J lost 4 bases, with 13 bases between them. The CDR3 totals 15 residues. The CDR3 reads CASSLEGVVVTEAFF. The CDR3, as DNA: TGTGCCAGCAGCTTAGAAGGAGTTGTCGTCACTGAAGCTTTCTTT.

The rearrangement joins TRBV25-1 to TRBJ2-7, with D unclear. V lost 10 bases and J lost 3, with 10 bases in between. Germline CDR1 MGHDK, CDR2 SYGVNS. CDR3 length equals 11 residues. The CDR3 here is CATLKGYEQYF. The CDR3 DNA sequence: TGTGCCACCTTAAAGGGCTACGAGCAGTACTTC.

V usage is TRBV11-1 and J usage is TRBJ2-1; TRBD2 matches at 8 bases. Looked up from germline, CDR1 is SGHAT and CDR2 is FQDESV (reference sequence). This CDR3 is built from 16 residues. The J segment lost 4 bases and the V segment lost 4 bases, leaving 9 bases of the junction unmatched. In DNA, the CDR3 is TGTGCCAGCAGCTGGACAGCTAGCGGGCCATACAATGAGCAGTTCTTC. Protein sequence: CASSWTASGPYNEQFF.

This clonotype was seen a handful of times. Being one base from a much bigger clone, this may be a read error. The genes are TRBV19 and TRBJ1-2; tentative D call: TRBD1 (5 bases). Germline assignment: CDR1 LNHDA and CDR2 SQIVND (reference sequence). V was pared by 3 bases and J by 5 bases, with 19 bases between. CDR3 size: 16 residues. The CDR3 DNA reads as TGTGCCAGTAGTATGTCCCTTGGGACTATTCTGTATGGCTACACCTTC. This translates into CASSMSLGTILYGYTF.

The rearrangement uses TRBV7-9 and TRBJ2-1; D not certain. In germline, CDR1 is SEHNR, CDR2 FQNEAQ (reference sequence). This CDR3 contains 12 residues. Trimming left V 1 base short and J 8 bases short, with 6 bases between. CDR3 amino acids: CASSLGWHEQFF. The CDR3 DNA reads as TGTGCCAGCAGCTTAGGGTGGCATGAGCAGTTCTTC. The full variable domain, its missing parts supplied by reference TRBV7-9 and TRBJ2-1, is DTGVSQNPRHKITKRGQNVTFRCDPISEHNRLYWYRQTLGQGPEFLTYFQNEAQLEKSRLLSDRFSAERPKGSFSTLEIQRTEQGDSAMYLCASSLGWHEQFFGPGTRLTVL.

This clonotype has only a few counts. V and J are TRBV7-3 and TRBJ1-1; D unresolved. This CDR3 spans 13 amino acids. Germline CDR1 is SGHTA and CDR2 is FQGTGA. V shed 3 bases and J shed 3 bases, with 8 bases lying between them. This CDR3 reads CASSFSAYTEAFF. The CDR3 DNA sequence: TGTGCCAGCAGCTTCTCAGCGTACACTGAAGCTTTCTTT.

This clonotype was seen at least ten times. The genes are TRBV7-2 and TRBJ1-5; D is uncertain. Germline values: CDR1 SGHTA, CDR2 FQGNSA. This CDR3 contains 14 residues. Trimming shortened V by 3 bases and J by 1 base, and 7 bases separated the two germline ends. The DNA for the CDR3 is TGTGCCAGCAGCTTTCGGAGGAGCAATCAGCCCCAGCATTTT. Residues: CASSFRRSNQPQHF.

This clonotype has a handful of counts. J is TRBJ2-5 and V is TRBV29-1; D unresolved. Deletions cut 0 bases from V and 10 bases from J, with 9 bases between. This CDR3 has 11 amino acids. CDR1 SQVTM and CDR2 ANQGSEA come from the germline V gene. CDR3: CSVEESWRQYF. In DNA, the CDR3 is TGCAGCGTTGAAGAGTCCTGGCGCCAGTACTTC.

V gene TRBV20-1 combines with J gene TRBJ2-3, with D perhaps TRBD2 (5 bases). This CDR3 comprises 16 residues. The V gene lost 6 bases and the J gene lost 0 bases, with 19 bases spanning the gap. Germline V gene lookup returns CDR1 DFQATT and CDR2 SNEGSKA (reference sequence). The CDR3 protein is CSARKMTRGSTDTQYF. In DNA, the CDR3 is TGCAGTGCCCGCAAGATGACTCGGGGAAGCACAGATACGCAGTATTTT.

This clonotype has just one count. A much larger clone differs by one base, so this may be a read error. CDR3 amino acids: CAGSYEAGGNTGELFF. As DNA, the CDR3 is TGTGCCGGCAGTTACGAGGCAGGGGGCAACACCGGGGAGCTGTTTTTT. The chain couples TRBV6-5 to TRBJ2-2; TRBD1 matches at 8 bases. CDR1 MNHEY and CDR2 SVGAGI come from the germline V gene. This CDR3 has 16 residues.

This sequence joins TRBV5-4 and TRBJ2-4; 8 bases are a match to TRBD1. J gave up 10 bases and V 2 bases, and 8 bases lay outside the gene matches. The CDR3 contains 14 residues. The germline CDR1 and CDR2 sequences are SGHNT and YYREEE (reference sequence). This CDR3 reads CASSFPGQGVIQYF. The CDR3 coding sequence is TGTGCCAGCAGCTTCCCAGGACAGGGAGTAATTCAGTACTTC.

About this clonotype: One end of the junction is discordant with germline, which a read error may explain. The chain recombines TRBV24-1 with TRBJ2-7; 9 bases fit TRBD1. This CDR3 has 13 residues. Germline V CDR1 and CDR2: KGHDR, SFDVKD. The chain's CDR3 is CATSDPPGTGRYF. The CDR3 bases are TGCGCCACCAGTGATCCACCCGGGACAGGGCGGTACTTC.

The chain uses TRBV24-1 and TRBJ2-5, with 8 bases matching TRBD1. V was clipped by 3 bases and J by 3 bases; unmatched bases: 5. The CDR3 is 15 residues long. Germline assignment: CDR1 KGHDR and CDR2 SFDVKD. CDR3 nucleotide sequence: TGTGCCACCAGTGATCCCGGGACAGGTAAAGAGACCCAGTACTTC. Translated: CATSDPGTGKETQYF.

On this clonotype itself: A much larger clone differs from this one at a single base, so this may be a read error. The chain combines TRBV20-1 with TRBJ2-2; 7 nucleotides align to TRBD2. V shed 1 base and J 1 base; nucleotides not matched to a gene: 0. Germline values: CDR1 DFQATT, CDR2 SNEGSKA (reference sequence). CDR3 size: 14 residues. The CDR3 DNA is TGCAGTGCTAGAGCGGGGGGGAACACCGGGGAGCTGTTTTTT. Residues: CSARAGGNTGELFF.

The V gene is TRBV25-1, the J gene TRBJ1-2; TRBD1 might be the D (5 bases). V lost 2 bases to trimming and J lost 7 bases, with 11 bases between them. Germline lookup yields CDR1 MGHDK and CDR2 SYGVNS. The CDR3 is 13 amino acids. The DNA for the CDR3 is TGTGCCAGCAGTGAACAGAGGACAACTGGCTACACCTTC. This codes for CASSEQRTTGYTF.

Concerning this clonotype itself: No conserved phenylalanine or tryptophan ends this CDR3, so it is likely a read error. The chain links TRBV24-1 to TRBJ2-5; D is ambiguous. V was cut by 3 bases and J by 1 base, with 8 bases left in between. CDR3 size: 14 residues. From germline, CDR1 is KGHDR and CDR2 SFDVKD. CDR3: CATSDPNSQETQYL. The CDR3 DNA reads TGTGCCACCAGTGATCCTAACTCCCAAGAGACCCAGTACCTC.

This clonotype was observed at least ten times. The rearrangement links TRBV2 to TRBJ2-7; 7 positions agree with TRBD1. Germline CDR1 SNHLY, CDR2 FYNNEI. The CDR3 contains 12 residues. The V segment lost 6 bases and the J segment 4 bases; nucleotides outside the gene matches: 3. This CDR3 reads CASSVQGYEQYF. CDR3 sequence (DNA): TGTGCCAGCAGCGTACAGGGGTACGAGCAGTACTTC.

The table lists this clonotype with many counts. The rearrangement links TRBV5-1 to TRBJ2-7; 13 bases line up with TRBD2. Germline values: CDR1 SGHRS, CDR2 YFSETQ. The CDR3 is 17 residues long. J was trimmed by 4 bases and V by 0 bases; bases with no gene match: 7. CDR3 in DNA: TGCGCCAGCAGCTTGGTTGCGGGACTAGCGGGATCATACGAGCAGTACTTC. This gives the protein CASSLVAGLAGSYEQYF. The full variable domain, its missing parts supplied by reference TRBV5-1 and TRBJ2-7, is KAGVTQTPRYLIKTRGQQVTLSCSPISGHRSVSWYQQTPGQGLQFLFEYFSETQRNKGNFPGRFSGRQFSNSRSEMNVSTLELGDSALYLCASSLVAGLAGSYEQYFGPGTRLTVT.

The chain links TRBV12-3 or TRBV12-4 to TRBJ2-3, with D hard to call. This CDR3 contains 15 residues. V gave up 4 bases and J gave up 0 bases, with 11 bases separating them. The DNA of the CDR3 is TGTGCCAGCAGTTCGGTCGACACTAGCACAGATACGCAGTATTTT. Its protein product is CASSSVDTSTDTQYF.

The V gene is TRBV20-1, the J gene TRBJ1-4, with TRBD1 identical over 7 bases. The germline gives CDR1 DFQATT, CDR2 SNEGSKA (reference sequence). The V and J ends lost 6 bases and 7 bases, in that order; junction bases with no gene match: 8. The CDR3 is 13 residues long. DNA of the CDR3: TGCAGTGCCTACCGGGACAGACCTGAAAAACTGTTTTTT. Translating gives CSAYRDRPEKLFF.

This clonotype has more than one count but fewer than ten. CDR3 DNA sequence: TGTGCCAGTAGTATTGGGGACGTTAGCTCCTACGAGCAGTACTTC. As protein: CASSIGDVSSYEQYF. The rearrangement uses TRBV19 and TRBJ2-7; the D call may be TRBD1 or TRBD2 (5 bases each). From germline, CDR1 is LNHDA and CDR2 SQIVND (reference sequence). The germline V and J ends were trimmed by 3 bases and 0 bases, with 12 bases remaining between them. This CDR3 is built from 15 residues.

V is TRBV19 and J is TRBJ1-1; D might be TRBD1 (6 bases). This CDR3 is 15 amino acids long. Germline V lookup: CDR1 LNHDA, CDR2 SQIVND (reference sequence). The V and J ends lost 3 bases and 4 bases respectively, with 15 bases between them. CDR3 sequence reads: CASSIGGGQGTEAFF. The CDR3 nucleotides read TGTGCCAGTAGTATTGGAGGGGGGCAGGGCACTGAAGCTTTCTTT.